This T cell receptor beta chain is from a study of blood T cell repertoires in COVID-19. For the study at large: The study drew acute and convalescent COVID-19 samples from the United States, Italy and Spain.

This CDR3 has 21 amino acids. CDR1 MNHEY and CDR2 SVGEGT come from the germline V gene. Losses at the gene ends were 0 bases for V and 1 base for J; bases not matched to a gene: 13. Profiling relied on immunoSEQ multiplex PCR, and the TCRdb table lists in-frame clones only, not all of them. The data contain roughly 200,000 clones, around 86% of them seen just once; the ten biggest clones take up approximately 2.9%. This TCR was recovered from a man aged 55 to 70 with acute or convalescent COVID-19. Sequencing input: peripheral blood. The chain joins TRBV6-2 or TRBV6-3 to TRBJ2-5, with 14 nucleotides matching TRBD2. The CDR3 loop is CASSYSIDRTSGGKRQETQYF. The CDR3 bases are TGTGCCAGCAGTTACTCGATCGATCGGACTAGCGGGGGGAAGCGCCAAGAGACCCAGTACTTC.